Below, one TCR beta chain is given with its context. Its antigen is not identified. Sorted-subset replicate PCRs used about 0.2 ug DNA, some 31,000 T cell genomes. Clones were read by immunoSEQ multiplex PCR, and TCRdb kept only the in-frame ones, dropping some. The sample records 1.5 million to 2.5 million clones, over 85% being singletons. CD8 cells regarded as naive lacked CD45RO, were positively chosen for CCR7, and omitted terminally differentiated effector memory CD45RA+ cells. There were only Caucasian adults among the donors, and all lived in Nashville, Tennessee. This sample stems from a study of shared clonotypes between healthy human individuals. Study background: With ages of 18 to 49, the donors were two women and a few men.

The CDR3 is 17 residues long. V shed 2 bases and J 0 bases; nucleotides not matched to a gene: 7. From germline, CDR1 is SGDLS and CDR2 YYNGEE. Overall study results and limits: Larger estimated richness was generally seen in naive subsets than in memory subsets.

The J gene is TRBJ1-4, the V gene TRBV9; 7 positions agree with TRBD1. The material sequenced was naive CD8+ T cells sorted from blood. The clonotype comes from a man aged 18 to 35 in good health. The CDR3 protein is CASSVRDRFATNEKLFF. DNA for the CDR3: TGTGCCAGCAGCGTTAGGGACAGATTTGCAACTAATGAAAAACTGTTTTTT.